Below, 15 T cell receptor beta chains from the same sample are listed, as sequenced in a study of T cell repertoires in urothelial bladder cancer. The method was immunoSEQ multiplex PCR; TCRdb's version includes in-frame clones alone and lacks a portion of them. The repertoire consists of 6,800 or so clones, with about 70% occurring once and the leading ten covering less than 15%. The sequencing sample was made of tumor-infiltrating cells from bladder cancer. The receptors were sampled from a human donor with urothelial carcinoma.

The chain has TRBV15 and TRBJ2-7; 8 nucleotides agree with TRBD1. V shed 3 bases, J shed 2 bases, and the junction held 12 bases outside the gene matches. Germline loops: CDR1 LNHNV, CDR2 YYDKDF (reference sequence). This CDR3 contains 17 residues. DNA of the CDR3: TGTGCCACCAGCAGGGAGAATAACAGGGGGAGAACCTACGAGCAGTACTTC. Translated: CATSRENNRGRTYEQYF.

V and J are TRBV29-1 and TRBJ2-2; either TRBD1 or TRBD2 may supply D (6 bases each). Germline lookup yields CDR1 SQVTM and CDR2 ANQGSEA. This CDR3 comprises 14 residues. V gave up 4 bases and J gave up 6 bases, with 15 bases separating them. The CDR3 DNA follows: TGCAGCGTTGTACTCACAGGGAGGTCCGGGGAGCTGTTTTTT. It translates to CSVVLTGRSGELFF.

The gene calls are TRBV9 and TRBJ2-5, with D tentatively TRBD2 (6 bases). Trimming cost V 3 bases and J 0 bases, with 9 bases left between them. The CDR3 spans 14 residues. The germline CDR1 and CDR2 sequences are SGDLS and YYNGEE. CDR3 loop: CASSARGNQETQYF. In DNA form, the CDR3 reads TGTGCCAGCAGCGCCCGGGGGAACCAAGAGACCCAGTACTTC.

The rearrangement links TRBV5-1 to TRBJ2-1; D is tentatively TRBD1 or TRBD2 (5 bases each). The CDR3 loop spans 15 amino acids. Trimming removed 4 bases from V and 1 base from J, with 12 bases in between. The V gene's germline CDR1 is SGHRS and CDR2 YFSETQ. CDR3 sequence: CASSPGDQSYNEQFF. CDR3 nucleotides: TGCGCCAGCAGCCCCGGGGACCAGTCCTACAATGAGCAGTTCTTC. The full variable domain, with the rest looked up from reference TRBV5-1 and TRBJ2-1, is KAGVTQTPRYLIKTRGQQVTLSCSPISGHRSVSWYQQTPGQGLQFLFEYFSETQRNKGNFPGRFSGRQFSNSRSEMNVSTLELGDSALYLCASSPGDQSYNEQFFGPGTRLTVL.

CDR3 sequence reads: CASSRGRREEQYF. CDR3 coding DNA: TGTGCCAGTAGTAGAGGACGGAGGGAAGAGCAGTACTTC. The chain employs TRBV19 and TRBJ2-7, with a tentative D call TRBD2 (6 bases). The CDR3 has 13 amino acids. The V gene lost 4 bases and the J gene lost 7 bases, with 14 bases spanning the gap. CDR1 and CDR2 from the germline V gene are LNHDA and SQIVND (reference sequence).

The V and J genes are TRBV9 and TRBJ2-7; TRBD1 matches 9 bases. J lost 5 bases, V lost 3 bases, and 6 bases had no gene match. The CDR3 length is 14 residues. Germline-derived CDR1 and CDR2 are SGDLS and YYNGEE. DNA for the CDR3: TGTGCCAGCAGCGCGACAGGGGGTTGGGACGAGCAGTACTTC. Amino acid sequence: CASSATGGWDEQYF.

This clone occurred a few times. This sequence joins TRBV7-9 and TRBJ2-5; unclear D gene. The CDR3 covers 14 residues. The V gene lost 0 bases and the J gene lost 1 base, with 6 bases spanning the gap. The germline V gene has CDR1 SEHNR and CDR2 FQNEAQ (reference sequence). CDR3 region: CASSLALVQETQYF. CDR3 bases: TGTGCCAGCAGCTTAGCGCTAGTCCAAGAGACCCAGTACTTC.

The rearrangement uses TRBV10-3 and TRBJ1-4, with D unresolved. Per the germline V gene, CDR1 is ENHRY and CDR2 is SYGVKD. This CDR3 has 14 amino acids. V lost 2 bases, J lost 2 bases, and 6 bases lay in between. The CDR3 here is CAISEGGTNEKLFF. For the CDR3, the DNA is TGTGCCATCAGTGAGGGAGGGACTAATGAAAAACTGTTTTTT.

The chain links TRBV19 to TRBJ2-1, with 8 bases matching TRBD2. Germline CDR1 reads LNHDA; CDR2 reads SQIVND (reference sequence). The CDR3 spans 16 residues. Unmatched junction bases numbered 7, after V lost 0 bases and J lost 6 bases. The CDR3, as DNA: TGTGCCAGTAGTATAGATCTGGGGCTAGCGGGCAATGAGCAGTTCTTC. Translated, it gives CASSIDLGLAGNEQFF.

This chain connects TRBV4-1 to TRBJ1-5; 7 bases map to TRBD1. V shed 3 bases, J shed 4 bases, and the junction held 3 bases outside the gene matches. In germline, CDR1 is MGHRA, CDR2 YSYEKL. The CDR3 length is 14 residues. CDR3: CASSHRTGNQPQHF. The CDR3 DNA sequence: TGCGCCAGCAGCCACAGGACAGGTAATCAGCCCCAGCATTTT.

The CDR3 spells CASSFQGSSYEQYF. In DNA, the CDR3 is TGCGCCAGCAGCTTTCAGGGATCCTCCTACGAGCAGTACTTC. The rearrangement uses TRBV5-1 and TRBJ2-7, with D possibly TRBD1 on 5 matching bases. Germline loops: CDR1 SGHRS, CDR2 YFSETQ. Trimming took off 2 bases at V and 0 bases at J, with 9 bases between the two ends. This CDR3 contains 14 residues. Full variable domain (outside the CDR3, taken from reference TRBV5-1 and TRBJ2-7): KAGVTQTPRYLIKTRGQQVTLSCSPISGHRSVSWYQQTPGQGLQFLFEYFSETQRNKGNFPGRFSGRQFSNSRSEMNVSTLELGDSALYLCASSFQGSSYEQYFGPGTRLTVT.

The CDR3 here is CASRDSQTYNSPLHF. The CDR3 region has the DNA TGCGCCAGCAGGGACTCTCAGACTTATAATTCACCCCTCCACTTT. The rearrangement links TRBV10-2 to TRBJ1-6, with D hard to call. Germline-derived CDR1 and CDR2 are WSHSY and SAAADI. The CDR3 length is 15 residues. The V and J ends lost 6 bases and 4 bases respectively, with 13 bases between them.

This chain links TRBV6-1 with TRBJ2-5; 7 positions agree with TRBD2. V was clipped by 7 bases and J by 2 bases; unmatched bases: 7. CDR3 length: 14 residues. CDR1 MNHNS and CDR2 SASEGT come from the germline V gene. The CDR3 bases are TGTGCCAGCACCCCGGGGGGTTCTCAAGAGACCCAGTACTTC. Encoded protein: CASTPGGSQETQYF.

The rearrangement joins TRBV14 to TRBJ2-1; 8 positions match TRBD2. The CDR3 consists of 15 residues. In germline, CDR1 is SGHDN, CDR2 FVKESK. The V segment lost 6 bases and the J segment 5 bases; nucleotides outside the gene matches: 9. The CDR3 coding sequence is TGTGCCAGCAGACAGGGCGGGGGGAGGCACAATGAGCAGTTCTTC. Amino acid sequence: CASRQGGGRHNEQFF.

In this sample, this clone turned up a few times. The gene calls are TRBV6-1 and TRBJ1-5; D gene ambiguous. Between the trimmed V and J ends, which lost 3 bases and 9 bases, there was a span of 6 bases. The CDR3 runs 11 residues. Germline-derived CDR1 and CDR2 are MNHNS and SASEGT. CDR3 loop: CASSDGRPQHF. The CDR3 DNA is TGTGCCAGCAGTGACGGCCGGCCCCAGCATTTT.